This is a list of T cell receptor beta chains from one sample in a study of technical replicates of blood from a few donors. Assay used: immunoSEQ multiplex PCR; TCRdb lists only in-frame clones, some missing. The data contain about 59,000 clones, around 93% of them singletons. Source material: PBMCs. The receptors stem from a human donor in good health. Some clones in this sample may be carry-over from other donors' samples. The CDR3 runs from the conserved cysteine through the conserved F or W. Fields, in order: V gene, D gene, clone size, J gene, CDR3 length, CDR3 DNA, CDR3 protein. A D gene is named only where the DNA matches it firmly. Part of the rows lack a size; the others show once, few, many or a class for expanded clones.

TRBV27	-	-	TRBJ1-1	13	TGTGCCAGCAGTCTCCTAGGAGGAACTGAAGCTTTCTTT	CASSLLGGTEAFF
TRBV6-5	-	-	TRBJ1-2	15	TGTGCCAGCAGGGCCCCTCCAGGGGTTGGCTATGGCTACACCTTC	CASRAPPGVGYGYTF
TRBV5-1	TRBD1	-	TRBJ2-5	15	TGCGCCAGCAGCTACTGGGACAGGGGGCAAGAGACCCAGTACTTC	CASSYWDRGQETQYF
TRBV5-1	TRBD2	-	TRBJ2-1	16	TGCGCCAGCAGCCCGAGGCTAGCGGACTCCTACAATGAGCAGTTCTTC	CASSPRLADSYNEQFF
TRBV6-6	TRBD2	-	TRBJ2-1	16	TGTGCCAGCAGTTACCGAGCGGGGGGGTCTGGAAATGAGCAGTTCTTC	CASSYRAGGSGNEQFF
TRBV30	-	-	TRBJ1-3	14	TGTGCCTGGGGCCCCGGGGGCTCTGGAAACACCATATATTTT	CAWGPGGSGNTIYF
TRBV7-2	-	-	TRBJ2-5	13	TGTGCCAGCAGCTTAGCCAGGGAAGAGACCCAGTACTTC	CASSLAREETQYF
TRBV5-1	-	-	TRBJ2-5	14	TGCGCCAGCAGCTCGGGACACGGCGAAGAGACCCAGTACTTC	CASSSGHGEETQYF
TRBV7-9	TRBD2	large	TRBJ2-1	19	TGTGCCAGCAGCTACCGGAAAACTAGCGGGCGTAGCTCCTACAATGAGCAGTTCTTC	CASSYRKTSGRSSYNEQFF
TRBV9	TRBD2	-	TRBJ2-1	14	TGTGCCAGCAACGTAGCGGGGGGTTCAGGATGGCAGTTCTTC	CASNVAGGSGWQFF
TRBV7-8	-	-	TRBJ1-2	15	TGTGCCAGCAGCTTTTCCGGAGGTAGAAACTATGGCTACACCTTC	CASSFSGGRNYGYTF
TRBV9	TRBD2	-	TRBJ2-3	18	TGTGCCAGCAGCCCCGGGACTAGCGGGGGGGCTAGCACAGATACGCAGTATTTT	CASSPGTSGGASTDTQYF
TRBV18	TRBD1	-	TRBJ1-1	15	TGTGCCAGCTCCCCAGGGGGCAGTGAGAACACTGAAGCTTTCTTT	CASSPGGSENTEAFF
TRBV6-1	-	-	TRBJ2-2	13	TGTGCCAGCAGTTTTTGGGGGCCCGGGGAGCTGTTTTTT	CASSFWGPGELFF
TRBV27	TRBD1	-	TRBJ1-4	15	TGTGCCAGCAGTGGTTGGGACAGACCTAATGAAAAACTGTTTTTT	CASSGWDRPNEKLFF
TRBV6-5	-	-	TRBJ2-7	14	TGTGCCAGCAGTTACGCCCTTAGTTCCTACGAGCAGTACTTC	CASSYALSSYEQYF
TRBV6-4	-	many	TRBJ2-3	15	TGTGCCAGCAGTGAGTCCGCGGGCAGCACAGATACGCAGTATTTT	CASSESAGSTDTQYF
TRBV15	TRBD1	-	TRBJ2-7	15	TGTGCCACCAGCAGAACCCGGGACAGGGCCCTCGAGCAGTACTTC	CATSRTRDRALEQYF
TRBV5-1	TRBD1	-	TRBJ1-4	15	TGCGCCAGCAGCCTCCGGGGACAGGGGTATGAAAAACTGTTTTTT	CASSLRGQGYEKLFF
TRBV6-1	TRBD1	-	TRBJ1-5	15	TGTGCCAGCAGAAGGGACAGGGGGCGAAATCAGCCCCAGCATTTT	CASRRDRGRNQPQHF
TRBV4-3	-	once	TRBJ1-2	16	TGCGCCAGCAGCCCCGGCAGGGCCCCCTCTTCCTATGGCTACACCTTC	CASSPGRAPSSYGYTF
TRBV6-5	-	-	TRBJ2-5	12	TGTGCCAGCACATCCGGTTCAGAGACCCAGTACTTC	CASTSGSETQYF
TRBV10-3	-	-	TRBJ2-1	13	TGTGCCATCACACGGGATATCTACAATGAGCAGTTCTTC	CAITRDIYNEQFF
TRBV5-4	-	-	TRBJ2-2	14	TGTGCCAGCAGCGTCACAGTGAACGCCGGGGAGCTGTTTTTT	CASSVTVNAGELFF
TRBV7-2	-	once	TRBJ1-2	14	TGTGCCAGCAGCCCCCGGGCGGGGGGCGGGGGCTACACCTTC	CASSPRAGGGGYTF
TRBV19	TRBD1	-	TRBJ1-4	14	TGTGCCAGTAGTAGAGGGACAGGGGGCACAAAACTGTTTTTT	CASSRGTGGTKLFF
TRBV27	TRBD1	-	TRBJ1-6	16	TGTGCCAGCAGTTCTCCCATCAGGGGGCGTAATTCACCCCTCCACTTT	CASSSPIRGRNSPLHF
TRBV4-3	TRBD2	-	TRBJ2-4	17	TGCGCCAGCAGCCAAGATTTGGCTAGCGGTAACAAAAACATTCAGTACTTC	CASSQDLASGNKNIQYF
TRBV5-4	TRBD2	-	TRBJ2-7	14	TGTGCCAGCAAGGAGGCGGGAGGCTCCTACGAGCAGTACTTC	CASKEAGGSYEQYF
TRBV18	-	-	TRBJ2-7	12	TGTGCCAGCTCAGGGGACTTCTACGAGCAGTACTTC	CASSGDFYEQYF
TRBV5-1	-	-	TRBJ2-2	15	TGCGCCAGCAGCTCCGGCGGGGAGAACACCGGGGAGCTGTTTTTT	CASSSGGENTGELFF
TRBV4-3	-	-	TRBJ1-1	15	TGCGCCAGCAGCCTATTCAGACGGGAAGCTACTGAAGCTTTCTTT	CASSLFRREATEAFF
TRBV5-6	TRBD1	-	TRBJ2-7	14	TGTGCCAGCAGCCCCCGGGACAGGGAGTACGAGCAGTACTTC	CASSPRDREYEQYF
TRBV4-3	-	-	TRBJ1-5	16	TGCGCCAGCAGCCAAGAAAGGAGTAGCGGCAATCAGCCCCAGCATTTT	CASSQERSSGNQPQHF
TRBV9	-	-	TRBJ1-1	14	TGTGCCAGCGGGCCGGTCCGAAAGAACACTGAAGCTTTCTTT	CASGPVRKNTEAFF
TRBV30	-	-	TRBJ2-3	13	TGTGCCTGGACCCTGGGCAACACAGATACGCAGTATTTT	CAWTLGNTDTQYF
TRBV9	-	-	TRBJ1-1	15	TGTGCCAGCAGCGCCCAGGCGGGGGCTGGCACTGAAGCTTTCTTT	CASSAQAGAGTEAFF
TRBV9	-	-	TRBJ2-1	15	TGTGCCAGCAGCGTTGTCGGCGGGACCTACAATGAGCAGTTCTTC	CASSVVGGTYNEQFF
TRBV5-8	-	-	TRBJ2-3	16	TGTGCCAGCAGCCCCGAATGGGGGACTAGCACAGATACGCAGTATTTT	CASSPEWGTSTDTQYF
TRBV7-3	TRBD2	-	TRBJ2-1	19	TGTGCCAGCAGCTTAATTGGGGCGGGGGGCGCAATAAGGGGCAGTGAGCAGTTCTTC	CASSLIGAGGAIRGSEQFF
TRBV5-5	TRBD2	few	TRBJ2-7	15	TGTGCCAGCAGCTTGGCTAGCGGGAGAGGCTACGAGCAGTACTTC	CASSLASGRGYEQYF
TRBV5-1	-	-	TRBJ2-2	12	TGCGCCAGCAGCTTAACTTCCGGGGAGCTGTTTTTT	CASSLTSGELFF
TRBV4-3	-	-	TRBJ2-3	15	TGCGCCAGCAGCTATCGGGACTGGTACACAGATACGCAGTATTTT	CASSYRDWYTDTQYF
TRBV4-2	-	-	TRBJ1-2	15	TGTGCCAGCAGCCAGGGATTCCGGGGAAACAATGGCTACACCTTC	CASSQGFRGNNGYTF
TRBV5-8	TRBD2	-	TRBJ2-3	16	TGTGCCAGCAGCCCGCACCTAGCGGTTGGGACAGATACGCAGTATTTT	CASSPHLAVGTDTQYF
TRBV10-3	TRBD1	-	TRBJ2-7	13	TGTGCCATCAGGGGGACAGGCCCCTACGAGCAGTACTTC	CAIRGTGPYEQYF
TRBV5-4	TRBD2	-	TRBJ2-1	16	TGTGCCAGCAGCTTGCCAGAAAGAGGGGCGCATCTAGCGGTTCTCTTC	CASSLPERGAHLAVLF
TRBV6-1	TRBD2	-	TRBJ2-7	15	TGTGCCAGCAGTGAAGAGGAAGCGGGGGCTGTAGGGCAGTACTTC	CASSEEEAGAVGQYF
TRBV4-2	TRBD2	-	TRBJ2-1	15	TGTGCCAGCAGCCAAGCTAGCGGGGGTTCCAATGAGCAGTTCTTC	CASSQASGGSNEQFF
TRBV19	TRBD2	-	TRBJ2-1	16	TGTGCCAGTAGTCAGGCTAGCGGGGGAGGTTACAATGAGCAGTTCTTC	CASSQASGGGYNEQFF
TRBV7-2	-	-	TRBJ1-1	16	TGTGCCAGCAGCTTCGCGTGGGGGGGGGTGAACACTGAAGCTTTCTTT	CASSFAWGGVNTEAFF
TRBV2	-	-	TRBJ1-2	14	TGTGCCACCAAACAGGAGATAACTAACTATGGCTACACCTTC	CATKQEITNYGYTF
TRBV7-2	-	-	TRBJ2-2	16	TGTGCCAGCAGCTTAAATCCCAGGGCGGAGACCGGGGAGCTGTTTTTT	CASSLNPRAETGELFF
TRBV7-9	-	-	TRBJ2-3	13	TGTGCCAGCGTGCGGGGGCCCACAGATACGCAGTATTTT	CASVRGPTDTQYF
TRBV28	TRBD2	-	TRBJ2-5	12	TGTGCCAGCAGTCCGGGGGGAGAGACCCAGTACTTC	CASSPGGETQYF
TRBV5-6	-	-	TRBJ2-5	16	TGTGCCAGCAGCTTGTCTGGGCAGGGTTTATGGGAGACCCAGTACTTC	CASSLSGQGLWETQYF
TRBV7-2	TRBD1	-	TRBJ2-7	17	TGTGCCAGCAGCTTTGGCCGCGGGACAGGGCAACTCTACGAGCAGTACTTC	CASSFGRGTGQLYEQYF
TRBV4-2	TRBD2	-	TRBJ2-1	16	TGTGCCAGCAGCCAAGGGACTAGCGGGGCCGCAAATGAGCAGTTCTTC	CASSQGTSGAANEQFF
TRBV7-8	TRBD2	-	TRBJ2-1	16	TGTGCCAGCAGCTTGGGACTAGCGGGGGGGCACAATGAGCAGTTCTTC	CASSLGLAGGHNEQFF
TRBV7-2	-	-	TRBJ1-2	14	TGTGCCAGCAGCAAAATGGACAGAAACTATGGCTACACCTTC	CASSKMDRNYGYTF